Shown below are 20 T cell receptor beta chains from a single sample sequenced in a study of blood T cell repertoires in COVID-19. TCRdb's table, derived via immunoSEQ multiplex PCR, lists solely in-frame clones and lacks some. The sample holds approximately 73,000 clones, 86% seen once. The sequenced sample consisted of peripheral blood. The receptors shown here come from a woman aged 60-75 years with acute or convalescent COVID-19.

The V call is TRBV30, the J call TRBJ2-5; unclear D gene. CDR3 length equals 12 residues. Germline V gene lookup returns CDR1 GTSNPN and CDR2 SVGIG (reference sequence). V dropped 1 base and J dropped 5 bases, with 8 bases sitting between them. In DNA form, the CDR3 reads TGTGCCTGGAGTGGTCCCGGGGAGACCCAGTACTTC. This encodes CAWSGPGETQYF.

V is TRBV25-1 and J is TRBJ1-6; D is perhaps TRBD1 (5 bases). CDR1 MGHDK and CDR2 SYGVNS come from the germline V gene. This CDR3 has 12 amino acids. V gave up 9 bases and J gave up 17 bases, with 20 bases separating them. The CDR3 is CASRNPQGGIHF. CDR3 in DNA: TGTGCCAGTAGAAACCCCCAGGGAGGTATCCACTTT.

The rearrangement joins TRBV11-2 to TRBJ2-3, with 12 bases matching TRBD2. Germline CDR1 SGHAT, CDR2 FQNNGV. The CDR3 runs 15 residues. J lost 5 bases, V lost 8 bases, and 8 bases had no gene match. CDR3 region: CASGPTSGGRDTQYF. CDR3 in DNA: TGTGCCAGCGGCCCGACTAGCGGGGGACGAGATACGCAGTATTTT.

The chain links TRBV29-1 to TRBJ2-7, with D perhaps matching TRBD1 (5 bases). CDR3 length equals 13 residues. Germline values: CDR1 SQVTM, CDR2 ANQGSEA. V lost 4 bases and J 2 bases, leaving 12 bases between the germline ends. The CDR3 DNA sequence: TGCAGCGTTGGAACAGGAGCGCCCTACGAGCAGTACTTC. The encoded protein is CSVGTGAPYEQYF.

The chain combines TRBV7-9 with TRBJ2-2; 7 positions match TRBD1. This CDR3 comprises 17 residues. Germline CDR1 SEHNR, CDR2 FQNEAQ (reference sequence). V lost 2 bases to trimming and J lost 8 bases; unmatched junction nucleotides: 14. CDR3 nucleotide sequence: TGTGCCAGCAGCTTACCCCAACCAGGGACAGCAGAAGGGGAGCTGTTTTTT. Protein: CASSLPQPGTAEGELFF.

This chain joins TRBV11-2 and TRBJ2-1; 11 nucleotides align to TRBD2. CDR1 and CDR2 from the germline V gene are SGHAT and FQNNGV. J was trimmed by 8 bases and V by 5 bases; bases with no gene match: 11. The CDR3 runs 16 residues. The CDR3 DNA follows: TGTGCCAGCAGCCTTGTAGCGGGGGGGCCATCCCATGAGCAGTTCTTC. Protein: CASSLVAGGPSHEQFF.

The chain recombines TRBV2 with TRBJ2-1, with 7 bases fitting TRBD1. Germline-derived CDR1 and CDR2 are SNHLY and FYNNEI. The CDR3 runs 13 residues. V was pared by 7 bases and J by 7 bases, with 7 bases of the junction left unmatched. This CDR3 is CASTPTGWNEQFF. The CDR3, as DNA: TGTGCCAGCACCCCGACAGGGTGGAATGAGCAGTTCTTC.

The rearrangement joins TRBV4-1 to TRBJ2-1, with 13 nucleotides matching TRBD2. Germline V gene sequence: CDR1 MGHRA, CDR2 YSYEKL. The V gene end was trimmed by 4 bases and the J gene end by 0 bases; junction bases not matched to a gene: 0. The CDR3 consists of 16 residues. The DNA of the CDR3 is TGCGCCAGCAGCCGGACTAGCGGGGGCTCCTACAATGAGCAGTTCTTC. Protein product: CASSRTSGGSYNEQFF.

This clone was seen more than once but under ten times. The V call is TRBV20-1, the J call TRBJ2-7; tentatively, D is TRBD2 (5 bases). CDR3 length: 11 residues. V gave up 6 bases and J gave up 4 bases, with 10 bases separating them. The germline CDR1 and CDR2 sequences are DFQATT and SNEGSKA (reference sequence). CDR3 residues: CSAPRGYEQYF. CDR3 nucleotide sequence: TGCAGTGCGCCTAGAGGGTACGAGCAGTACTTC.

The chain carries TRBV7-9 and TRBJ1-1, with D uncertain. V dropped 4 bases and J dropped 4 bases, with 13 bases sitting between them. CDR1 and CDR2 (germline): SEHNR, FQNEAQ (reference sequence). CDR3 length: 14 residues. Here the CDR3 DNA reads TGTGCCAGCAGCTCCTATGGGGAGTCCACTGAAGCTTTCTTT. Residues: CASSSYGESTEAFF.

The chain has TRBV6-2 or TRBV6-3 and TRBJ1-6; no clear D gene. The CDR3 extends over 15 amino acids. CDR1 MNHEY and CDR2 SVGEGT come from the germline V gene. Deletions cut 5 bases from V and 6 bases from J, with 14 bases between. Here the CDR3 reads CASSPSLGSNSPLHF. The CDR3 nucleotides read TGTGCCAGCAGTCCAAGTCTCGGGAGTAATTCACCCCTCCACTTT.

This clone was detected only once. The chain carries TRBV2 and TRBJ1-6; 7 bases agree with TRBD1. The germline V gene has CDR1 SNHLY and CDR2 FYNNEI. V lost 2 bases, J lost 5 bases, and 6 bases stayed unmatched. This CDR3 spans 16 amino acids. CDR3 region: CASSEQRTGDNSPLHF. Written as DNA, the CDR3 is TGTGCCAGCAGTGAACAAAGGACAGGCGATAATTCACCCCTCCACTTT.

This chain links TRBV2 with TRBJ1-2, with TRBD1 identical over 9 bases. Losses at the gene ends were 4 bases for V and 8 bases for J; bases not matched to a gene: 8. CDR3 size: 14 residues. In germline, CDR1 is SNHLY, CDR2 FYNNEI. The CDR3 coding sequence is TGTGCCAGCAGTGTGGACAGGGGAAATAGAGGCTACACCTTC. Its translation is CASSVDRGNRGYTF.

The chain has TRBV5-6 and TRBJ1-4, with TRBD1 identical over 9 bases. The V gene end was trimmed by 3 bases and the J gene end by 7 bases; junction bases not matched to a gene: 10. Germline CDR1 reads SGHDT; CDR2 reads YYEEEE. The CDR3 extends over 16 amino acids. CDR3 loop: CASSYRDRDSIEKLFF. CDR3 DNA: TGTGCCAGCAGCTACAGGGACAGGGATAGTATTGAAAAACTGTTTTTT.

The chain uses TRBV4-2 and TRBJ1-5, with 9 bases aligning to TRBD1. Trimming took 0 bases from V and 0 from J; bases not matched to a gene: 0. The CDR3 runs to 16 residues. Looked up from germline, CDR1 is LGHNA and CDR2 is YNFKEQ. CDR3 DNA sequence: TGTGCCAGCAGCCAAGAGGGACAGGGTAGCAATCAGCCCCAGCATTTT. Residues: CASSQEGQGSNQPQHF.

The V gene is TRBV28, the J gene TRBJ1-6, with D perhaps TRBD1 (5 bases). CDR3 size: 14 residues. V was pared by 6 bases and J by 5 bases, with 11 bases between. Germline-derived CDR1 and CDR2 are MDHEN and SYDVKM. The CDR3 bases are TGTGCCAGCAGAAGACAGATAGATAATTCACCCCTCCACTTT. Its protein is CASRRQIDNSPLHF.

V gene TRBV3-1 (or the pseudogene TRBV3-2) combines with J gene TRBJ2-2; 7 positions match TRBD1. The CDR3 length is 15 residues. The germline CDR1 and CDR2 sequences are LGHDT and YNNKEL (reference sequence). Germline trimming cut 1 base from V and 6 bases from J; bases unmatched to any gene: 5. As DNA, the CDR3 is TGTGCCAGCAGCCAAGTGGCCCAGGGGGCCGGGGAGCTGTTTTTT. It yields the protein CASSQVAQGAGELFF.

The V gene is TRBV15, the J gene TRBJ2-7; D is undetermined. Germline CDR1 LNHNV, CDR2 YYDKDF (reference sequence). Trimming stripped 0 bases from V and 5 bases from J, with 11 bases between. This CDR3 has 14 amino acids. Here the CDR3 DNA reads TGTGCCACCAGCAGAGATAGAGTACAGCACGAGCAGTACTTC. It encodes CATSRDRVQHEQYF.

This chain joins TRBV24-1 and TRBJ2-3; 8 positions agree with TRBD1. Germline lookup yields CDR1 KGHDR and CDR2 SFDVKD. The V and J ends lost 7 bases and 3 bases, in that order; junction bases with no gene match: 11. The CDR3 has 16 residues. CDR3 sequence reads: CATSGQGAFLTDTQYF. The CDR3 DNA reads TGTGCCACCAGCGGACAGGGTGCCTTTTTGACAGATACGCAGTATTTT.

The chain carries TRBV5-8 and TRBJ1-1; D is uncertain. V lost 0 bases and J lost 0, with 6 bases in between. The CDR3 totals 14 residues. Per the germline V gene, CDR1 is SGHTS and CDR2 is YDEGEE. This CDR3 is CASSLVRLNTEAFF. CDR3 bases: TGTGCCAGCAGCTTGGTGAGGTTGAACACTGAAGCTTTCTTT.